A selection of T cell receptor beta chains follows, all from one sample in a study of T-cell memory formation after mild COVID-19. MiXCR, run by TCRdb on the 5' RACE reads, gives a single entry per CDR3 protein. The profile covers roughly 250,000 distinct CDR3 sequences, with roughly 17% appearing a single time and 22% taken by the ten largest. The source material was PBMCs or a T cell subset sorted from them (not recorded which). The receptors were gathered from a man younger than 35 who had mild COVID-19 (a few samples of this study predate the infection). Cell type and time point are not known. The CDR3 runs from the conserved cysteine through the conserved F or W. Fields, in order: V gene, J gene, clone size, CDR3 length, D gene, CDR3 DNA, CDR3 protein. The D gene is left open where the match is weak. Expanded clones are given a class, and other clones once, few, many or no size at all.

>TRBV2|TRBJ2-7|-|11|-
TGTGCCGGGGGCGGGGCCTACGAGCAGTACTTC
CAGGGAYEQYF
>TRBV27|TRBJ2-7|-|13|-
TGTGCCAGCAGTTCAGGAAACTCCTACGAGCAGTACTTC
CASSSGNSYEQYF
>TRBV3-1|TRBJ2-5|few|16|TRBD2
TGTGCCAGCAGATTGACTAGCGGGGGGGCCTGGGAGACCCAGTACTTC
CASRLTSGGAWETQYF
>TRBV7-2|TRBJ2-5|many|13|-
TGTGCCAGCAGCTTAGCCAGGGAAGAGACCCAGTACTTC
CASSLAREETQYF
>TRBV20-1|TRBJ2-2|-|15|-
TGCAGTGCTAGAGATTGGCAGTTTAACACCGGGGAGCTGTTTTTT
CSARDWQFNTGELFF
>TRBV9|TRBJ2-2|few|16|TRBD2
TGTGCCAGCAGCGTAGCCAGCGGGGGACTGTCCGGGGAGCTGTTTTTT
CASSVASGGLSGELFF
>TRBV5-1|TRBJ2-7|-|13|-
TGCGCCAGCAGCTTGTTCAGCACCTACGAGCAGTACTTC
CASSLFSTYEQYF
>TRBV6-5|TRBJ2-5|once|13|-
TGTGCCAGCACCGGACCCAATCAAGAGACCCAGTACTTC
CASTGPNQETQYF
>TRBV20-1|TRBJ1-5|-|12|-
TGCAGTGCCAAAGACAGGAATCAGCCCCAGCATTTT
CSAKDRNQPQHF
>TRBV11-2|TRBJ1-2|-|14|-
TGTGCCAGCAGCTTAAGTCCCAGGGCGAATGGCTACACCTTC
CASSLSPRANGYTF
>TRBV11-2|TRBJ2-3|-|13|TRBD1
TGTGCCAGCAGCCCGACAGGGGGAAAATGGCAGTATTTT
CASSPTGGKWQYF
>TRBV4-3|TRBJ2-1|-|15|TRBD2
TGCGCCACCATGGGGGGGACTAGCGGGGCCTATGAGCAGTTCTTC
CATMGGTSGAYEQFF
>TRBV28|TRBJ1-1|many|13|-
TGTGCCAGCAGTTTATCCCGCGGGGGGGAAGCTTTCTTT
CASSLSRGGEAFF
>TRBV6-6|TRBJ2-3|-|19|TRBD2
TGTGCCAGCAGTTACTCCCTCGGACTAGCGGGGGGCCCCACAGATACGCAGTATTTT
CASSYSLGLAGGPTDTQYF
>TRBV15|TRBJ2-1|few|16|-
TGTGCCACCAGCACAGGGTGGGGATTAACTGGGAATGAGCAGTTCTTC
CATSTGWGLTGNEQFF
>TRBV12-3/TRBV12-4|TRBJ2-2|few|15|TRBD1
TGTGCCAGCAGTTTACAGGGGGCGGTCACCGGGGAGCTGTTTTTT
CASSLQGAVTGELFF
>TRBV27|TRBJ2-4|-|18|TRBD2
TGTGCCAGCAGTTTACGAATCGGGCGGGGGGGTCTTGTCGACATTCAGTACTTC
CASSLRIGRGGLVDIQYF
>TRBV7-8|TRBJ2-7|few|15|-
TGTGCCAGCAGCTTAGCCCCGGCGGGGGCGGACGAGCAGTACTTC
CASSLAPAGADEQYF
>TRBV29-1|TRBJ2-5|few|14|-
TGCAGCGGTTTGGGGCGACTAATCGGGGAGACCCAGTACTTC
CSGLGRLIGETQYF
>TRBV6-6|TRBJ1-1|few|16|TRBD1
TGTGCCAGCAGTTACTCGACAGGGGGCTTGGGCACTGAAGCTTTCTTT
CASSYSTGGLGTEAFF
>TRBV4-3|TRBJ1-2|few|14|-
TGCGCCAGCAGCCAAGACTCCGGGGTCTATGGCTACACCTTC
CASSQDSGVYGYTF
>TRBV29-1|TRBJ1-1|-|12|-
TGCAGCGTTGTGAGGGGTGGGACTGAAGCTTTCTTT
CSVVRGGTEAFF
>TRBV11-2|TRBJ2-1|many|12|-
TGTGCCAGCAGCTACGGGTACAATGAGCAGTTCTTC
CASSYGYNEQFF
>TRBV7-2|TRBJ1-2|many|14|TRBD1
TGTGCCAGCAGCTTCGGGACAGGGGGCTATGGCTACACCTTC
CASSFGTGGYGYTF
>TRBV20-1|TRBJ2-1|-|15|TRBD2
TGCAGTGCTAGAAGGGCGGGGGACTCCTACAATGAGCAGTTCTTC
CSARRAGDSYNEQFF
>TRBV7-2|TRBJ2-1|-|16|TRBD2
TGTGCCAGCAGCCGACGACTAGCGGGGAGCAACAATGAGCAGTTCTTC
CASSRRLAGSNNEQFF
>TRBV12-3/TRBV12-4|TRBJ1-3|-|13|-
TGTGCCAGCAGCTCCGGGGTAGGAAACACCATATATTTT
CASSSGVGNTIYF
>TRBV5-4|TRBJ2-7|few|12|TRBD1
TGTGCCAGCAGCTTGGACAGGGGCGAGCAGTACTTC
CASSLDRGEQYF
>TRBV5-6|TRBJ1-2|-|17|TRBD1
TGTGCCAGCAGCTTGCGCGGGACAGGGGCCTTCCCCTATGGCTACACCTTC
CASSLRGTGAFPYGYTF
>TRBV29-1|TRBJ1-1|-|12|TRBD1
TGCAGCGGACAGGGGGCAGGTGCTGAAGCTTTCTTT
CSGQGAGAEAFF
>TRBV4-1|TRBJ2-5|-|16|TRBD2
TGCGCCAGCAGCCAAGAGTCGGGAGGACTAGCGGGGACCCAGTACTTC
CASSQESGGLAGTQYF
>TRBV7-9|TRBJ2-7|-|14|TRBD2
TGTGCCAGCAGCCTGGCGGGAGGGGAGCACGAGCAGTACTTC
CASSLAGGEHEQYF
>TRBV5-1|TRBJ2-2|many|13|TRBD2
TGCGCCAGCACCGGGGGGGCCGGCGGGGAGCTGTTTTTT
CASTGGAGGELFF
>TRBV20-1|TRBJ2-3|many|15|-
TGCAGTGCTAGAGATCCCCGCGCTAGCCCAGATACGCAGTATTTT
CSARDPRASPDTQYF
>TRBV5-1|TRBJ2-2|-|16|-
TGCGCCAGCAGCTTGGCCGGGATTGGGAACACCGGGGAGCTGTTTTTT
CASSLAGIGNTGELFF
>TRBV10-3|TRBJ2-1|few|17|TRBD1
TGTGCCATCAGTGACCCCCCGACAGGGGGTTATAGCAATGAGCAGTTCTTC
CAISDPPTGGYSNEQFF
>TRBV6-2/TRBV6-3|TRBJ2-3|-|15|-
TGTGCCAGCAGTTACGGGACCGAAAACGCAGCCACGCAGTATTTT
CASSYGTENAATQYF
>TRBV29-1|TRBJ2-7|-|11|TRBD1
TGCAGCGTCGGGACAGGGTACGAGCAGTACTTC
CSVGTGYEQYF
>TRBV28|TRBJ1-6|few|12|-
TGTGCCAGCAGTTCAGGGGTAGTGGCCCTCCACTTT
CASSSGVVALHF
>TRBV12-3/TRBV12-4|TRBJ2-1|few|13|-
TGTGCCAGCAGTTTAGGGTCGTGGGATGAGCAGTTCTTC
CASSLGSWDEQFF
>TRBV12-3/TRBV12-4|TRBJ1-1|few|17|TRBD1
TGTGCCAGCAGTTTAACCCAAGGACAGGGACCGAACACTGAAGCTTTCTTT
CASSLTQGQGPNTEAFF
>TRBV7-9|TRBJ1-6|-|12|-
TGTGCCAGCAGCTTAGAAGTTTCGGCCCTCCACTTT
CASSLEVSALHF
>TRBV29-1|TRBJ2-1|many|16|TRBD2
TGCAGCGTTGAAGATTGGAGTAGCGGGGCGGGGGATGAGCAGTTCTTC
CSVEDWSSGAGDEQFF
>TRBV7-3|TRBJ2-1|-|14|-
TGTGCCAGCAGCTCTACGGACTACTACAATGAGCAGTTCTTC
CASSSTDYYNEQFF
>TRBV14|TRBJ2-2|-|18|TRBD2
TGTGCCAGCAGCCATATTTCCAGCGGGGCGCTCGGAACCGGGGAGCTGTTTTTT
CASSHISSGALGTGELFF
>TRBV12-3/TRBV12-4|TRBJ2-7|many|14|TRBD1
TGTGCCAGCGGACAGGGGGCCTCCGCCTACGAGCAGTACTTC
CASGQGASAYEQYF
>TRBV5-1|TRBJ1-1|few|16|TRBD1
TGCGCCAGCAGCTTGGAAGGGGGCCCGCCGAACACTGAAGCTTTCTTT
CASSLEGGPPNTEAFF
>TRBV20-1|TRBJ1-4|few|13|-
TGCAGTGGAAGGGAGGCAACTAATGAAAAACTGTTTTTT
CSGREATNEKLFF
>TRBV9|TRBJ2-2|few|12|-
TGTGCCAGCAGCGCCCGACCGCCAGAGCTGTTTTTT
CASSARPPELFF
>TRBV12-3/TRBV12-4|TRBJ2-3|many|14|TRBD2
TGTGCCAGCCGCAGCGGGGGGGCCGCAGATACGCAGTATTTT
CASRSGGAADTQYF
>TRBV7-2|TRBJ1-1|-|15|TRBD1
TGTGCCAGCAGCTTAGAGGGGACAGTGAACACTGAAGCTTTCTTT
CASSLEGTVNTEAFF
>TRBV15|TRBJ1-2|-|18|TRBD1
TGTGCCACCAGCAGAGTCAGCGGGTTGTCGGGACAGGGGTTGGGCTACACCTTC
CATSRVSGLSGQGLGYTF
>TRBV18|TRBJ1-3|-|17|TRBD1
TGTGCCAGCTCACCACCGGGGACAGGCCCCTCTGGAAACACCATATATTTT
CASSPPGTGPSGNTIYF
>TRBV24-1|TRBJ1-4|-|15|-
TGTGCCACGGGGTCCAGGGACCTGGAGAGCGAGAAACTGTTTTTT
CATGSRDLESEKLFF
>TRBV20-1|TRBJ2-1|-|10|-
TGCAGTGCGCCCCGCAATGAGCAGTTCTTC
CSAPRNEQFF